Listed here are 30 T cell receptor beta chains from one sample, sequenced in a study of T cell changes during pregnancy in multiple sclerosis. This table comes from immunoSEQ multiplex PCR, and its TCRdb copy is limited to in-frame clones, with some not included. The data hold tens of thousands of clones, with over 90% observed a single time. The sequencing used CD4+ T cells from peripheral blood mononuclear cells, collected in the second trimester of pregnancy. The receptors come from a female donor with multiple sclerosis, enrolled in a pregnancy study.

This chain joins TRBV19 and TRBJ2-1; D is possibly TRBD2 (5 bases). Germline values: CDR1 LNHDA, CDR2 SQIVND (reference sequence). V lost 1 base, J lost 6 bases, and 10 bases lay in between. This CDR3 has 14 residues. CDR3 in DNA: TGTGCCAGTAGTATAGCGGGGTTAGGCAATGAGCAGTTCTTC. Protein: CASSIAGLGNEQFF.

This chain connects TRBV29-1 to TRBJ1-2; D not resolved. This CDR3 spans 13 amino acids. Germline V CDR1 and CDR2: SQVTM, ANQGSEA. V lost 4 bases, J lost 4 bases, and 13 bases lay in between. The chain's CDR3 is CSVGEGSGYGYTF. CDR3 nucleotide sequence: TGCAGCGTTGGCGAGGGTTCCGGCTATGGCTACACCTTC. Complete variable domain (other parts from reference TRBV29-1 and TRBJ1-2): SAVISQKPSRDICQRGTSLTIQCQVDSQVTMMFWYRQQPGQSLTLIATANQGSEATYESGFVIDKFPISRPNLTFSTLTVSNMSPEDSSIYLCSVGEGSGYGYTFGSGTRLTVV.

The chain links TRBV11-1 to TRBJ2-5; 10 bases match TRBD2. Unmatched junction bases numbered 6, after V lost 1 base and J lost 4 bases. The germline CDR1 and CDR2 sequences are SGHAT and FQDESV (reference sequence). The CDR3 has 16 residues. The CDR3: CASSLGSGGARETQYF. The CDR3 bases are TGTGCCAGCAGCTTAGGAAGCGGGGGGGCCCGAGAGACCCAGTACTTC.

This chain joins TRBV5-1 and TRBJ1-2, with 9 bases fitting TRBD1. Looked up from germline, CDR1 is SGHRS and CDR2 is YFSETQ. The V and J ends lost 3 bases and 7 bases, in that order; junction bases with no gene match: 4. CDR3 length: 13 residues. This CDR3 reads CASSSGQGGGYTF. The DNA for the CDR3 is TGCGCCAGCAGCTCGGGACAGGGTGGTGGCTACACCTTC.

This sequence joins TRBV7-2 and TRBJ2-6; 7 bases line up with TRBD1. The CDR3 has 17 residues. CDR1 and CDR2 from the germline V gene are SGHTA and FQGNSA. V was pared by 5 bases and J by 2 bases, with 9 bases of the junction left unmatched. CDR3 DNA: TGTGCCAGCAGCATGCCCACAGGGGCCCCTGGGGCCAACGTCCTGACTTTC. It codes for CASSMPTGAPGANVLTF. Combining the CDR3 with reference TRBV7-2 and TRBJ2-6 gives the whole variable domain GAGVSQSPSNKVTEKGKDVELRCDPISGHTALYWYRQSLGQGLEFLIYFQGNSAPDKSGLPSDRFSAERTGGSVSTLTIQRTQQEDSAVYLCASSMPTGAPGANVLTFGAGSRLTVL.

CDR3 protein: CASSRDMNGNTIYF. The CDR3 nucleotides are TGTGCCAGTTCCCGGGACATGAACGGAAACACCATATATTTT. This sequence joins TRBV2 and TRBJ1-3, with D possibly matching TRBD1 (6 bases). CDR1 SNHLY and CDR2 FYNNEI come from the germline V gene. The CDR3 is 14 amino acids. Between the trimmed V and J ends, which lost 9 bases and 4 bases, there was a span of 16 bases.

V gene TRBV7-6 combines with J gene TRBJ2-2, with 9 bases aligning to TRBD2. Germline trimming cut 5 bases from V and 6 bases from J; bases unmatched to any gene: 1. CDR3 size: 13 residues. Per the germline V gene, CDR1 is SGHVS and CDR2 is FNYEAQ. The CDR3 sequence is CASSPSGAGELFF. CDR3 in DNA: TGTGCCAGCAGCCCTAGCGGGGCCGGGGAGCTGTTTTTT. The full variable domain, its missing parts supplied by reference TRBV7-6 and TRBJ2-2, is GAGVSQSPRYKVTKRGQDVALRCDPISGHVSLYWYRQALGQGPEFLTYFNYEAQQDKSGLPNDRFSAERPEGSISTLTIQRTEQRDSAMYRCASSPSGAGELFFGEGSRLTVL.

The V and J genes are TRBV18 and TRBJ2-7; 10 bases are shared with TRBD1. CDR3 size: 15 residues. Germline loops: CDR1 KGHSH, CDR2 LQKENI. The V and J ends lost 5 bases and 2 bases, in that order; junction bases with no gene match: 6. For the CDR3, the DNA is TGTGCCAGCTCAATAGGACAGGGGGTCACCTACGAGCAGTACTTC. This sequence encodes CASSIGQGVTYEQYF. Based on the CDR3 plus reference TRBV18 and TRBJ2-7, the full variable domain is NAGVMQNPRHLVRRRGQEARLRCSPMKGHSHVYWYRQLPEEGLKFMVYLQKENIIDESGMPKERFSAEFPKEGPSILRIQQVVRGDSAAYFCASSIGQGVTYEQYFGPGTRLTVT.

The chain combines TRBV5-1 with TRBJ2-7; 7 bases map to TRBD2. Germline CDR1 and CDR2: SGHRS and YFSETQ. J lost 1 base, V lost 0 bases, and 1 base had no gene match. The CDR3 runs 14 residues. The chain's CDR3 is CASSLVRGSYEQYF. For the CDR3, the DNA is TGCGCCAGCAGCTTGGTGCGGGGGTCCTACGAGCAGTACTTC.

The chain links TRBV6-1 to TRBJ2-7; D gene uncertain. This CDR3 contains 11 residues. Between the trimmed V and J ends, which lost 4 bases and 3 bases, there was a span of 4 bases. Germline V gene sequence: CDR1 MNHNS, CDR2 SASEGT. DNA of the CDR3: TGTGCCAGCAGTGCCAACTACGAGCAGTACTTC. Residues: CASSANYEQYF.

J is TRBJ2-7 and V is TRBV21-1; TRBD1 was called by the table and not checked on the DNA. TRBV21-1 is noted as a pseudogene. The CDR3 runs to 16 residues. Written as DNA, the CDR3 is TGTGCCAGCAGCAAAGGACGGACAGGGGAACCTAACGAGCAGTACTTC. Its protein is CASSKGRTGEPNEQYF.

The J gene is TRBJ2-7, the V gene TRBV2; 8 bases agree with TRBD1. The CDR3 consists of 13 residues. The J segment lost 2 bases and the V segment lost 8 bases, leaving 5 bases of the junction unmatched. The germline gives CDR1 SNHLY, CDR2 FYNNEI. CDR3 bases: TGTGCCAGCGCGACAGGGGAAACCTACGAGCAGTACTTC. Its protein is CASATGETYEQYF.

This clone was counted a few times. The CDR3 DNA reads TGTGCCAGCAGCTCCTTACTAGCGGGAGCGGTTGAGCAGTTCTTC. It encodes CASSSLLAGAVEQFF. V is TRBV11-2 and J is TRBJ2-1, with 11 bases matching TRBD2. Germline-derived CDR1 and CDR2 are SGHAT and FQNNGV. The CDR3 loop spans 15 amino acids. The V and J ends lost 4 bases and 9 bases, in that order; junction bases with no gene match: 8. Full variable domain (missing parts from reference TRBV11-2 and TRBJ2-1): EAGVAQSPRYKIIEKRQSVAFWCNPISGHATLYWYQQILGQGPKLLIQFQNNGVVDDSQLPKDRFSAERLKGVDSTLKIQPAKLEDSAVYLCASSSLLAGAVEQFFGPGTRLTVL.

The chain is built from TRBV5-8 and TRBJ1-2; 7 nucleotides line up with TRBD1. Germline V gene data show CDR1 as SGHTS and CDR2 as YDEGEE. V shed 5 bases, J shed 3 bases, and the junction held 4 bases outside the gene matches. The CDR3 consists of 13 residues. The CDR3 spells CASRFGTDYGYTF. CDR3 bases: TGTGCCAGCAGGTTCGGGACAGACTATGGCTACACCTTC. Variable domain in full (rest from reference TRBV5-8 and TRBJ1-2): EAGVTQSPTHLIKTRGQQATLRCSPISGHTSVYWYQQALGLGLQFLLWYDEGEERNRGNFPPRFSGRQFPNYSSELNVNALELEDSALYLCASRFGTDYGYTFGSGTRLTVV.

The chain employs TRBV19 and TRBJ1-4, with 7 bases identical to TRBD1. CDR3 size: 14 residues. In germline, CDR1 is LNHDA, CDR2 SQIVND (reference sequence). Trimming cost V 8 bases and J 7 bases; bases outside gene matches: 10. The CDR3 here is CASCDRVATEKLFF. For the CDR3, the DNA is TGTGCCAGTTGTGACAGGGTCGCAACTGAAAAACTGTTTTTT.

In DNA, the CDR3 is TGTGCCATCAGTGGGAGACAGGGGTTTGATGGCTACACCTTC. Encoded protein: CAISGRQGFDGYTF. The chain combines TRBV10-3 with TRBJ1-2, with 8 bases aligning to TRBD1. Germline V CDR1 and CDR2: ENHRY, SYGVKD. The CDR3 runs to 14 residues. The trim removed 4 bases at V and 6 bases at J, leaving 7 bases unmatched.

V and J are TRBV19 and TRBJ1-4, with D maybe TRBD1 (6 bases). Germline lookup yields CDR1 LNHDA and CDR2 SQIVND (reference sequence). Trimming took off 3 bases at V and 7 bases at J, with 15 bases between the two ends. This CDR3 is 15 amino acids long. The CDR3 sequence: CASSIQQGRSEKLFF. The CDR3 nucleotides are TGTGCCAGTAGTATCCAACAGGGCAGGTCTGAAAAACTGTTTTTT.

J is TRBJ1-5 and V is TRBV12-5; D remains unclear. Per the germline V gene, CDR1 is LGHNT and CDR2 is FRNRAP. The CDR3 totals 14 residues. V lost 6 bases to trimming and J lost 1 base, with 10 bases between them. CDR3 region: CASGADISNQPQHF. The CDR3 coding sequence is TGTGCTAGTGGCGCTGACATAAGCAATCAGCCCCAGCATTTT.

The CDR3 here is CSVVGTQGDNEKLFF. The CDR3, as DNA: TGCAGCGTTGTAGGAACACAGGGGGATAATGAAAAACTGTTTTTT. The gene calls are TRBV29-1 and TRBJ1-4; 8 nucleotides match TRBD1. Per the germline V gene, CDR1 is SQVTM and CDR2 is ANQGSEA. CDR3 length: 15 residues. J lost 4 bases, V lost 4 bases, and 8 bases had no gene match.

The chain combines TRBV10-2 with TRBJ2-7, with D maybe TRBD1 (5 bases). Germline CDR1 is WSHSY and CDR2 is SAAADI. V dropped 6 bases and J dropped 5 bases, with 14 bases sitting between them. CDR3 length equals 13 residues. Written as DNA, the CDR3 is TGCGCCAGCAGAGGAACAGGATCCGACGAGCAGTACTTC. It is translated as CASRGTGSDEQYF.

This chain links TRBV5-4 with TRBJ2-7; D call uncertain. The V gene lost 2 bases and the J gene lost 7 bases, with 13 bases spanning the gap. Germline CDR1 SGHNT, CDR2 YYREEE (reference sequence). The CDR3 is made up of 13 amino acids. The CDR3 loop reads CASSFHTTGEQYF. The DNA for the CDR3 is TGTGCCAGCAGCTTTCATACTACCGGGGAGCAGTACTTC. The entire variable domain, with the rest obtained from reference TRBV5-4 and TRBJ2-7, is as follows: ETGVTQSPTHLIKTRGQQVTLRCSSQSGHNTVSWYQQALGQGPQFIFQYYREEENGRGNFPPRFSGLQFPNYSSELNVNALELDDSALYLCASSFHTTGEQYFGPGTRLTVT.

This chain joins TRBV7-9 and TRBJ2-1; tentative D call: TRBD2 (5 bases). Germline V gene sequence: CDR1 SEHNR, CDR2 FQNEAQ (reference sequence). V lost 8 bases, J lost 4 bases, and 15 bases lay in between. The CDR3 contains 14 residues. The CDR3 is CASGESTNYNEQFF. In DNA form, the CDR3 reads TGTGCCAGCGGAGAATCGACTAATTACAATGAGCAGTTCTTC. The variable domain in full, with the rest retrieved from reference TRBV7-9 and TRBJ2-1, is DTGVSQNPRHKITKRGQNVTFRCDPISEHNRLYWYRQTLGQGPEFLTYFQNEAQLEKSRLLSDRFSAERPKGSFSTLEIQRTEQGDSAMYLCASGESTNYNEQFFGPGTRLTVL.

This chain uses TRBV25-1 with TRBJ1-1; D may be TRBD1 (6 bases). Trimming left V 5 bases short and J 4 bases short, with 14 bases between. The CDR3 covers 14 residues. Germline V lookup: CDR1 MGHDK, CDR2 SYGVNS. The CDR3 DNA reads as TGTGCCAGCAGTTCCCCGGGGGGCCTCACTGAAGCTTTCTTT. It codes for CASSSPGGLTEAFF. The whole variable domain, filled in from reference TRBV25-1 and TRBJ1-1, reads EADIYQTPRYLVIGTGKKITLECSQTMGHDKMYWYQQDPGMELHLIHYSYGVNSTEKGDLSSESTVSRIRTEHFPLTLESARPSHTSQYLCASSSPGGLTEAFFGQGTRLTVV.

This chain uses TRBV20-1 with TRBJ2-1; D not certain. The CDR3 length is 11 residues. V was shortened by 1 base and J by 9 bases, with 7 bases between the two germline ends. Per germline, CDR1 DFQATT and CDR2 SNEGSKA (reference sequence). DNA of the CDR3: TGCAGTGCTAGAGGGGCAGTTGAGCAGTTCTTC. It yields the protein CSARGAVEQFF.

This clone was counted between two and nine times. The genes are TRBV30 and TRBJ1-1; TRBD1 matches 7 bases. V lost 0 bases and J lost 11; bases outside the gene matches: 6. This CDR3 has 12 residues. Germline V gives CDR1 GTSNPN, CDR2 SVGIG (reference sequence). The CDR3 DNA follows: TGTGCCTGGAGTGTCGACAGGGCCGGGGCTTTCTTT. It is translated as CAWSVDRAGAFF.

This chain links TRBV4-2 with TRBJ1-3, with a tentative D call TRBD1 (5 bases). Germline CDR1 LGHNA, CDR2 YNFKEQ. This CDR3 region has 17 residues. The V and J ends lost 0 bases and 6 bases respectively, with 18 bases between them. The CDR3 DNA reads TGTGCCAGCAGCCAAGATATTACGGCAGGGCATTTAAACACCATATATTTT. As protein: CASSQDITAGHLNTIYF.

This clone was seen a few times. The gene calls are TRBV5-6 and TRBJ1-2; 7 bases align to TRBD1. Germline V gene sequence: CDR1 SGHDT, CDR2 YYEEEE. The CDR3 loop spans 16 amino acids. Trimming at V came to 4 bases and at J to 6 bases, leaving 15 bases not matched to a gene. As DNA, the CDR3 is TGTGCCAGCAGCCCCCTCGACAGGGTGGAGTGGAATGGCTACACCTTC. Amino acid sequence: CASSPLDRVEWNGYTF.

The V gene is TRBV5-1, the J gene TRBJ1-1; tentative D call: TRBD1 (6 bases). The CDR3 runs to 13 residues. Germline-derived CDR1 and CDR2 are SGHRS and YFSETQ. Trimming left V 0 bases short and J 8 bases short, with 11 bases between. The CDR3: CASSLVSGAEAFF. CDR3 in DNA: TGCGCCAGCAGCTTGGTGTCAGGGGCGGAAGCTTTCTTT.

The CDR3 region is CASSGTGQDTDTQYF. In DNA form, the CDR3 reads TGTGCCAGCAGCGGAACGGGACAGGACACAGATACGCAGTATTTT. V is TRBV9 and J is TRBJ2-3; TRBD1 aligns across 8 bases. From germline, CDR1 is SGDLS and CDR2 YYNGEE. There are 15 residues in the CDR3. V trimming: 3 bases; J trimming: 2 bases; junction bases outside the gene matches: 5.

The chain carries TRBV7-2 and TRBJ1-5; 8 bases are shared with TRBD1. Trimming cost V 1 base and J 11 bases; bases outside gene matches: 10. This CDR3 is 15 amino acids long. Germline-derived CDR1 and CDR2 are SGHTA and FQGNSA. The CDR3 DNA reads TGTGCCAGCAGCTTAGACACTGGACAGGGTAGGACCCAGCATTTT. This sequence encodes CASSLDTGQGRTQHF.